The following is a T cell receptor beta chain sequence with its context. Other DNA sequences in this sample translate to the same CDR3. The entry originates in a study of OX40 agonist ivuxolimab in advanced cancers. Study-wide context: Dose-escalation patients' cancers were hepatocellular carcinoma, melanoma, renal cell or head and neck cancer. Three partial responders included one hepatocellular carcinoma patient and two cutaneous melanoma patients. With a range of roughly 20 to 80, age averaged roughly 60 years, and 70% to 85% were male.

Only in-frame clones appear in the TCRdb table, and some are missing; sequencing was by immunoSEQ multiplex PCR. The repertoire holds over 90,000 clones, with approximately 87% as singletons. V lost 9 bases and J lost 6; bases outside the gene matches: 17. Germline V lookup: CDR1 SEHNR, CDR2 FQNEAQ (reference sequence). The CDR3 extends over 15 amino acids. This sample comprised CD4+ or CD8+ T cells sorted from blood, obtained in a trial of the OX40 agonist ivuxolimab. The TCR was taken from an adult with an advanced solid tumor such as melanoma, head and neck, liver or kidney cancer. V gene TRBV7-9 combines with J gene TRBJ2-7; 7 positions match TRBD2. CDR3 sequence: CASTTRDYLSTEQYF. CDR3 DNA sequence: TGTGCCAGTACTACCCGGGACTACCTATCTACCGAGCAGTACTTC.